These T cell receptor delta chains were read from a single sample in a study of γδ T cells in repeated Plasmodium falciparum infection. TCRdb ran CATT on the multiplex PCR reads. Among some 100,000 delta-chain clones listed, 1.4% to 1.5% were seen once. The sequencing sample was made of gamma-delta T cells from blood. The receptors were gathered from a pool of human donors (malaria-infected and uninfected, not separated). Each CDR3 is given with its conserved first and last residue. D genes are given only for firm matches. The size field reads once, few, many, or a class for an expanded clone.

>TRDJ1|TRDD3|TRDV3|many
CAFSGRHPRGLGDSYTDKLIF
TGTGCCTTTTCCGGGCGTCATCCCCGTGGACTGGGGGACTCATACACCGATAAACTCATCTTT
>TRDJ1|TRDD3|TRDV3|many
CAFPPSTGGYTDKLIF
TGTGCCTTCCCGCCTTCTACTGGGGGATACACCGATAAACTCATCTTT
>TRDJ1|TRDD3|TRDV1|many
CALGTLRIGGWGIQQPIF
TGTGCTCTTGGGACTCTTAGAATAGGTGGTTGGGGGATACAACAACCCATCTTT
>TRDJ1|TRDD3|TRDV2|many
CACDLVLGDTRTDKLIF
TGTGCCTGTGACCTCGTACTGGGGGATACGCGCACCGATAAACTCATCTTT
>TRDJ1|-|TRDV1|many
CALGEGLPILGDAYTDKLIF
TGTGCTCTTGGGGAGGGCCTTCCTATCCTGGGGGACGCGTACACCGATAAACTCATCTTT
>TRDJ1|TRDD3|TRDV1|medium-sized
CALGEQGLYGVLGGGDKLIF
TGTGCTCTTGGGGAACAAGGACTTTACGGCGTACTGGGGGGAGGCGATAAACTCATCTTT
>TRDJ1|-|TRDV2|many
CACDYGGTYTDKLIF
TGTGCCTGTGACTACGGGGGGACCTACACCGATAAACTCATCTTT
>TRDJ1|TRDD3|TRDV2|many
CACDGLGDNNADKLIF
TGTGCCTGTGACGGCCTGGGGGATAATAATGCCGATAAACTCATCTTT
>TRDJ1|TRDD3|TRDV1|many
CALGNWGRTAFLHATGGYKSDKLIF
TGTGCTCTTGGGAATTGGGGGCGGACGGCCTTTCTACATGCTACTGGGGGATACAAGTCCGATAAACTCATCTTT
>TRDJ1|TRDD3|TRDV1|many
CALGEVGTGGYPTDKLIF
TGTGCTCTTGGGGAAGTCGGTACTGGGGGATACCCCACCGATAAACTCATCTTT
>TRDJ1|TRDD3|TRDV2|medium-sized
CACDTIRVMGDAIYTDKLIF
TGTGCCTGTGACACCATACGGGTTATGGGGGATGCAATTTACACCGATAAACTCATCTTT
>TRDJ1|TRDD3|TRDV1|many
CALGELALGDTQEVYTDKLIF
TGTGCTCTTGGGGAACTTGCCCTGGGGGATACGCAAGAGGTGTACACCGATAAACTCATCTTT
>TRDJ1|TRDD2|TRDV1|many
CALGVPPSFLSKPLGTDKLIF
TGTGCTCTTGGGGTCCCCCCAAGCTTCCTAAGCAAGCCACTCGGCACCGATAAACTCATCTTT
>TRDJ1|-|TRDV1|many
CALGKGSYTDKLIF
TGTGCTCTTGGGAAGGGCTCGTACACCGATAAACTCATCTTT
>TRDJ1|TRDD3|TRDV1|many
CALGELTFGLGDNTDKLIF
TGTGCTCTTGGGGAACTTACGTTTGGACTGGGGGATAACACCGATAAACTCATCTTT